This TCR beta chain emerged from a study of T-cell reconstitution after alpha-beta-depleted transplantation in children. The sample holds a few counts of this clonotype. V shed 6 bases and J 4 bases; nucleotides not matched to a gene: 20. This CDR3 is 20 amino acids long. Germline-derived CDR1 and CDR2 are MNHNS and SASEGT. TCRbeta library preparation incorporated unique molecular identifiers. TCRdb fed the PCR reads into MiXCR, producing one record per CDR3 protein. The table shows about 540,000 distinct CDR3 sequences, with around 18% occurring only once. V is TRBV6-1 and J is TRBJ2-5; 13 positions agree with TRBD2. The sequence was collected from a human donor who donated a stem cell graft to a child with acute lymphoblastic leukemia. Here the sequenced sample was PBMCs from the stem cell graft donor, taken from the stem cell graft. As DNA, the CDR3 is TGTGCCAGCAGGGAATTAGACCCGGGACTAGCGGGAAAGGTAGCAGAGACCCAGTACTTC. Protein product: CASRELDPGLAGKVAETQYF.